These T cell receptor beta chains were read from a single sample in a study of cytomegalovirus exposure and HLA in healthy donors. Only in-frame clones appear in the TCRdb table, and some are missing; sequencing was by immunoSEQ multiplex PCR. Among some 79,000 clones listed, around 66% were seen once. The specimen was PBMCs. The receptor source for this set is a woman in her thirties or forties in good health and CMV-seropositive. Both conserved end residues are part of each CDR3. The D gene is left open where the match is weak. Not every row has a clone size; where given, it reads once, few, many or a size class.

d_call j_call clone_size v_call cdr3_aa cdr3_nt
- TRBJ2-2 - TRBV5-1 CASSLTRVGGELFF TGCGCCAGCAGCTTGACCAGGGTGGGCGGGGAGCTGTTTTTT
TRBD1 TRBJ2-7 - TRBV28 CASSSFHRTGGIYEQYF TGTGCCAGCAGTTCCTTCCACCGGACAGGGGGCATCTACGAGCAGTACTTC
- TRBJ1-2 - TRBV6-5 CASSSMSNYGYTF TGTGCCAGCTCATCTATGTCCAACTATGGCTACACCTTC
- TRBJ1-2 - TRBV28 CASSWARPINDGYTF TGTGCCAGCAGTTGGGCAAGGCCGATTAATGATGGCTACACCTTC
TRBD1 TRBJ1-2 few TRBV28 CASSLDQGAGGYTF TGTGCCAGCAGTTTAGATCAGGGGGCGGGGGGCTACACCTTC
- TRBJ2-5 once TRBV4-3 CASSPWAGQQETQYF TGCGCCAGCAGCCCGTGGGCGGGACAGCAAGAGACCCAGTACTTC
TRBD1 TRBJ2-5 few TRBV27 CASSFGQGNQETQYF TGTGCCAGCAGTTTCGGACAGGGTAACCAAGAGACCCAGTACTTC
- TRBJ2-2 - TRBV7-3 CASKQRPADTGELFF TGTGCCAGCAAACAAAGGCCAGCGGACACCGGGGAGCTGTTTTTT
TRBD1 TRBJ2-7 few TRBV5-1 CASRGTGSSYEQYF TGCGCCAGCAGAGGGACAGGGAGCTCCTACGAGCAGTACTTC
- TRBJ2-3 - TRBV7-2 CASRREVAETQYF TGTGCCAGCAGACGCGAGGTGGCGGAGACGCAGTATTTT
- TRBJ2-7 - TRBV27 CASSPIDSPYEQYF TGTGCCAGCAGTCCCATCGACAGTCCCTACGAGCAGTACTTC
TRBD2 TRBJ2-7 few TRBV5-5 CASSPQLAGYYGGWQYF TGTGCCAGCAGCCCGCAACTAGCGGGATATTATGGGGGGTGGCAGTACTTC
- TRBJ1-3 - TRBV28 CASRTLGTGNTIYF TGTGCCAGCAGAACCCTCGGGACTGGAAACACCATATATTTT
- TRBJ1-2 - TRBV19 CASSTTGSYGYTF TGTGCCAGTAGTACCACAGGGTCCTATGGCTACACCTTC
- TRBJ2-5 - TRBV5-1 CASSRGFQETQYF TGCGCCAGCAGCCGGGGGTTTCAAGAGACCCAGTACTTC
- TRBJ1-2 - TRBV2 CASGTEYGYTF TGTGCCAGCGGGACTGAGTATGGCTACACCTTC
TRBD2 TRBJ2-1 - TRBV19 CASSISLAGSSYNEQFF TGTGCCAGTAGTATATCCCTAGCGGGAAGCTCCTACAATGAGCAGTTCTTC
TRBD1 TRBJ1-2 - TRBV19 CASSRQGASYGYTF TGTGCCAGTAGTAGACAGGGGGCTAGCTATGGCTACACCTTC
- TRBJ1-2 - TRBV6-5 CASRRGGNYGYTF TGTGCCAGCCGCCGGGGGGGGAACTATGGCTACACCTTC
- TRBJ2-1 - TRBV19 CASSPFRNSYNEQFF TGTGCCAGTAGCCCCTTCCGTAACTCCTACAATGAGCAGTTCTTC
- TRBJ2-1 - TRBV21-1 CASSKGPVYNEQFF TGTGCCAGCAGCAAAGGTCCTGTCTACAATGAGCAGTTCTTC
TRBD1 TRBJ1-4 few TRBV10-1 CASSDGQGDEKLFF TGCGCCAGCAGTGACGGACAGGGAGATGAAAAACTGTTTTTT
- TRBJ2-2 once TRBV5-8 CASSFKGVGELFF TGTGCCAGCAGCTTCAAGGGGGTCGGGGAGCTGTTTTTT
- TRBJ1-2 - TRBV5-1 CASSSQQGSWYGYTF TGCGCCAGCAGCTCTCAACAGGGAAGTTGGTATGGCTACACCTTC
- TRBJ2-2 once TRBV5-1 CASSFRGVNTGELFF TGCGCCAGCAGCTTCAGGGGAGTGAACACCGGGGAGCTGTTTTTT
- TRBJ2-5 - TRBV19 CASSILAKETQYF TGTGCCAGTAGTATACTAGCTAAAGAGACCCAGTACTTC
TRBD2 TRBJ2-1 - TRBV5-1 CASAYLPGTSGINEQFF TGCGCCAGCGCCTATCTCCCCGGGACTAGCGGGATCAATGAGCAGTTCTTC
- TRBJ1-1 - TRBV5-1 CASRVQENTEAFF TGCGCCAGCAGGGTCCAGGAGAACACTGAAGCTTTCTTT
- TRBJ2-7 - TRBV6-5 CASSSPSDGTYEQYF TGTGCCAGCAGTTCCCCATCGGACGGGACCTACGAGCAGTACTTC
TRBD1 TRBJ1-4 few TRBV28 CASSSIRDRGQTNEKLFF TGTGCCAGCAGTTCAATCCGGGACAGGGGGCAGACTAATGAAAAACTGTTTTTT
- TRBJ2-2 few TRBV27 CASTAGLPHTGELFF TGTGCCAGCACCGCAGGGTTGCCACACACCGGGGAGCTGTTTTTT
- TRBJ1-4 - TRBV28 CASSLGGVGVLFF TGTGCCAGCAGTTTAGGGGGGGTTGGGGTTCTGTTTTTT
TRBD2 TRBJ2-7 - TRBV4-3 CASSQESAGGPYEQYF TGCGCCAGCAGCCAAGAATCTGCGGGAGGGCCCTACGAGCAGTACTTC
- TRBJ2-5 - TRBV10-3 CAIKGEETQYF TGTGCCATCAAGGGGGAAGAGACCCAGTACTTC
- TRBJ2-1 - TRBV5-5 CASSLYGRTTYNEQFF TGTGCCAGCAGCTTGTACGGGAGAACGACTTACAATGAGCAGTTCTTC
TRBD2 TRBJ2-1 - TRBV4-2 CASSQGTSSGLNEQFF TGTGCCAGCAGCCAAGGGACTAGCTCGGGCCTTAATGAGCAGTTCTTC
TRBD1 TRBJ2-7 - TRBV5-1 CASSLARDRDYEQYF TGCGCCAGCAGCTTGGCACGGGACAGGGATTACGAGCAGTACTTC
- TRBJ1-5 - TRBV5-1 CASSLGAGEPQHF TGCGCCAGCAGCTTGGGTGCAGGGGAGCCCCAGCATTTT
- TRBJ2-1 - TRBV28 CASSRTRNEQFF TGTGCCAGCAGTCGAACTAGGAATGAGCAGTTCTTC
TRBD2 TRBJ2-1 - TRBV5-6 CASSLRGLARGEQFF TGTGCCAGCAGCTTGCGAGGACTAGCGAGAGGAGAGCAGTTCTTC
TRBD2 TRBJ2-7 few TRBV6-5 CASREGLAGPYEQYF TGTGCCAGCAGGGAGGGACTAGCGGGTCCCTACGAGCAGTACTTC
TRBD2 TRBJ2-7 once TRBV5-6 CASSDWRLADQDIEDEQYF TGTGCCAGCAGCGATTGGCGGCTAGCGGACCAGGATATAGAGGACGAGCAGTACTTC
TRBD2 TRBJ2-2 once TRBV7-3 CASSLREGSNGELFF TGTGCCAGCAGCTTAAGGGAGGGAAGTAACGGGGAGCTGTTTTTT
TRBD2 TRBJ2-7 - TRBV10-3 CAISDTSGVYEQYF TGTGCCATCAGTGACACTAGCGGGGTCTACGAGCAGTACTTC
TRBD2 TRBJ2-7 many TRBV4-2 CASSQDMAGEFGEQYF TGTGCCAGCAGCCAAGATATGGCGGGAGAGTTTGGGGAGCAGTACTTC
- TRBJ2-7 - TRBV5-1 CASSLVTGKPYEQYF TGCGCCAGCAGCTTGGTTACAGGGAAACCCTACGAGCAGTACTTC
TRBD1 TRBJ1-5 - TRBV29-1 CSVGTGGGQPQHF TGCAGCGTTGGGACAGGGGGCGGTCAGCCCCAGCATTTT
TRBD2 TRBJ2-3 - TRBV5-4 CASSLLMASGSLTDTQYF TGTGCCAGCAGCTTGTTGATGGCTAGCGGGAGTTTAACAGATACGCAGTATTTT
TRBD1 TRBJ1-2 few TRBV4-3 CASSQESGQGSYTF TGCGCCAGCAGCCAAGAATCGGGACAGGGGAGCTACACCTTC
TRBD1 TRBJ1-5 - TRBV11-2 CASSKGGQGGRQPQHF TGTGCCAGCAGCAAGGGGGGACAGGGCGGTCGTCAGCCCCAGCATTTT
- TRBJ1-1 - TRBV28 CASSLPNTEAFF TGTGCCAGCAGTCTTCCGAACACTGAAGCTTTCTTT
- TRBJ1-5 - TRBV10-1 CASSESTRNQPQHF TGCGCCAGCAGTGAGTCGACTCGCAATCAGCCCCAGCATTTT
- TRBJ2-1 few TRBV10-2 CASTRSLTDEQFF TGCGCCAGCACAAGGTCCCTTACAGATGAGCAGTTCTTC
- TRBJ2-7 - TRBV14 CASSRAGGTFEQYF TGTGCCAGCAGCCGGGCGGGTGGAACCTTCGAGCAGTACTTC